This is a list of T cell receptor beta chains from one sample in a study of cytomegalovirus exposure and HLA in healthy donors. This table comes from immunoSEQ multiplex PCR, and its TCRdb copy is limited to in-frame clones, with some not included. The data hold roughly 200,000 clones, with around 78% observed a single time. Sequenced material: PBMCs. Receptors originate from a woman in her twenties or thirties in good health and CMV-seropositive. Each CDR3 is given without its conserved first and last residue. Fields, in order: J gene, V gene, CDR3 protein.

j_gene: TRBJ2-3; v_gene: TRBV7-3; CDR3aa: ASSLNSGDTQY
j_gene: TRBJ2-2; v_gene: TRBV28; CDR3aa: ASSQRPPEGTGELF
j_gene: TRBJ2-2; v_gene: TRBV19; CDR3aa: ASSPRGGRTGELF
j_gene: TRBJ1-2; v_gene: TRBV19; CDR3aa: ASSDIDYGYT
j_gene: TRBJ2-3; v_gene: TRBV7-9; CDR3aa: ASSPPGQFTDTQY
j_gene: TRBJ1-1; v_gene: TRBV10-3; CDR3aa: AISGRGGTEAF
j_gene: NA; v_gene: TRBV6-5; CDR3aa: ASSRTYSTYEQY
j_gene: TRBJ2-7; v_gene: TRBV29-1; CDR3aa: SVVGQGGREQY
j_gene: TRBJ1-1; v_gene: TRBV19; CDR3aa: ASMEGLMNTEAF
j_gene: TRBJ2-2; v_gene: TRBV9; CDR3aa: ASSVAGNTGELF
j_gene: TRBJ1-1; v_gene: TRBV7-2; CDR3aa: ASSLGQGWTEAF
j_gene: TRBJ2-3; v_gene: TRBV10-1; CDR3aa: ASSKDILGADTQY
j_gene: TRBJ2-7; v_gene: TRBV2; CDR3aa: ASSELAFDEQY
j_gene: TRBJ2-7; v_gene: TRBV6-5; CDR3aa: ASSYSGGNYEQY
j_gene: TRBJ2-6; v_gene: TRBV4-1; CDR3aa: ASSQDRRGAGGANVLT
j_gene: TRBJ1-1; v_gene: TRBV15; CDR3aa: ATSRSPRGGENTEAF
j_gene: TRBJ2-1; v_gene: TRBV6-1; CDR3aa: ASSESGGVQF
j_gene: TRBJ1-4; v_gene: TRBV5-6; CDR3aa: ASSLRTGGAGSLEKLF
j_gene: TRBJ2-6; v_gene: TRBV7-8; CDR3aa: ASSSPTGHRIVLT
j_gene: TRBJ2-7; v_gene: TRBV4-3; CDR3aa: ASSQDRAGAQYEQY
j_gene: TRBJ2-1; v_gene: TRBV7-8; CDR3aa: ASSQGVAGGPDEQF
j_gene: TRBJ1-5; v_gene: TRBV10-1; CDR3aa: ASSESGQGDQPQH
j_gene: TRBJ1-1; v_gene: TRBV12-5; CDR3aa: ASGPDRENTEAF
j_gene: TRBJ2-1; v_gene: TRBV5-8; CDR3aa: ASSLVRDSSYNEQF
j_gene: TRBJ2-7; v_gene: TRBV30; CDR3aa: AWRDIYEQY
j_gene: TRBJ1-3; v_gene: TRBV30; CDR3aa: ALTGDGSGNTIY
j_gene: TRBJ2-1; v_gene: TRBV5-1; CDR3aa: ASSPKSGGADEQF
j_gene: TRBJ2-1; v_gene: TRBV6-5; CDR3aa: ASRTSGGASNEQF
j_gene: TRBJ2-1; v_gene: TRBV9; CDR3aa: ASSVGAGNEQF
j_gene: TRBJ1-3; v_gene: TRBV6-1; CDR3aa: ASSAWTDQNTIY
j_gene: TRBJ1-3; v_gene: TRBV5-6; CDR3aa: ASSLGSSSGNTIY
j_gene: TRBJ2-3; v_gene: TRBV4-1; CDR3aa: ASSQGQASTDTQY
j_gene: TRBJ1-4; v_gene: TRBV30; CDR3aa: AWSADRGREKLF
j_gene: TRBJ1-1; v_gene: TRBV5-5; CDR3aa: ASSLEKYRGNTEAF
j_gene: TRBJ1-5; v_gene: TRBV9; CDR3aa: ASRAGPPQH
j_gene: TRBJ2-1; v_gene: TRBV4-2; CDR3aa: ASSLRGLAGGEPYNEQF
j_gene: TRBJ1-4; v_gene: TRBV7-9; CDR3aa: ASSPGTAATNEKLF
j_gene: TRBJ2-3; v_gene: TRBV19; CDR3aa: ASSGQTSTDTQY
j_gene: TRBJ1-5; v_gene: TRBV19; CDR3aa: ASRQAGTVPNQPQH
j_gene: TRBJ2-2; v_gene: TRBV9; CDR3aa: ASSVEDLNTGELF
j_gene: TRBJ2-7; v_gene: TRBV2; CDR3aa: ASRLQTGSVKY
j_gene: TRBJ1-2; v_gene: TRBV14; CDR3aa: ASSHQRTEFNYGYT
j_gene: TRBJ2-4; v_gene: TRBV25-1; CDR3aa: ASSDNRGESIQY
j_gene: TRBJ2-3; v_gene: TRBV10-3; CDR3aa: AISGRNEDTQY
j_gene: TRBJ2-1; v_gene: TRBV11-1; CDR3aa: ASSLLGLVGNEQF
j_gene: TRBJ2-7; v_gene: TRBV10-3; CDR3aa: AINPGGRAYEQY
j_gene: TRBJ2-7; v_gene: TRBV7-2; CDR3aa: ASSWTSGETYEQY
j_gene: TRBJ1-4; v_gene: TRBV2; CDR3aa: ASSPRTVEKLF
j_gene: TRBJ2-1; v_gene: TRBV10-3; CDR3aa: AGGTGNSYNEQF
j_gene: TRBJ1-1; v_gene: TRBV5-4; CDR3aa: ASSLPPGTEAF
j_gene: TRBJ2-5; v_gene: TRBV11-2; CDR3aa: ASSFIKAGGRETQY
j_gene: TRBJ2-7; v_gene: TRBV5-5; CDR3aa: ASSSAGADYEQY
j_gene: TRBJ1-1; v_gene: TRBV28; CDR3aa: ASRSPGQVNTEAF
j_gene: TRBJ2-2; v_gene: TRBV19; CDR3aa: ASSTPPGQGFSTGELF
j_gene: NA; v_gene: TRBV7-2; CDR3aa: ASSWGGGYEQY